What follows are 17 T cell receptor beta chains derived from one specimen sequenced in a study of T cell clonotyping in hematopoietic cell transplantation (dated by TCRdb to about 2021). Receptor amplification or capture employed the immunoSEQ multiplex PCR assay. TCRdb carries this immuneACCESS record with in-frame sequences only. Its versions omit some clonotypes, under half of them owing to an unresolved V gene in the studies checked, with the rest unexplained. The sample records fewer than 5,000 clones, 15% to 20% of which are singletons. The ten most abundant clones make up under 25% of the sample. According to the study, the label for this sample's time point signals: 180 days after allo-HCT. The sequencing here drew on PBMCs, taken 180 days after allogeneic stem cell transplant. All receptors derive from a male patient in his late teens or twenties who had an allogeneic stem cell transplant, so the T cells may come from the graft donor. Some clones in this sample may be carry-over from other donors' samples.

This sequence joins TRBV29-1 and TRBJ2-5; D ambiguous. The CDR3 contains 12 residues. V gave up 4 bases and J gave up 1 base, with 7 bases separating them. The germline gives CDR1 SQVTM, CDR2 ANQGSEA. Written as DNA, the CDR3 is TGCAGCGTTGCCGCCAGCCAAGAGACCCAGTACTTC. Amino acids: CSVAASQETQYF.

The chain recombines TRBV30 with TRBJ1-1, with D perhaps matching TRBD1 (6 bases). Germline V gene lookup returns CDR1 GTSNPN and CDR2 SVGIG (reference sequence). CDR3 length: 14 amino acids. The V and J ends lost 5 bases and 5 bases respectively, with 18 bases between them. The CDR3 is CAWDRSRAWTEAFF. CDR3 DNA: TGTGCCTGGGACAGGAGTAGGGCATGGACTGAAGCTTTCTTT.

This clone was seen a handful of times. V and J are TRBV30 and TRBJ1-2, with D hard to call. CDR3 length: 13 residues. Germline V gene lookup returns CDR1 GTSNPN and CDR2 SVGIG (reference sequence). Trimming shortened V by 0 bases and J by 7 bases, and 12 bases separated the two germline ends. CDR3 in amino acids: CAWSVRRTSGYTF. CDR3 nucleotide sequence: TGTGCCTGGAGTGTACGACGGACTAGTGGCTACACCTTC.

This clone was recorded a few times. V gene TRBV30 combines with J gene TRBJ1-5; D unclear. CDR1 is GTSNPN and CDR2 is SVGIG in the germline V gene (reference sequence). V was shortened by 5 bases and J by 1 base, with 3 bases between the two germline ends. The CDR3 length is 11 residues. CDR3 residues: CAWGSNQPQHF. The CDR3 region has the DNA TGTGCCTGGGGGAGCAATCAGCCCCAGCATTTT.

The chain couples TRBV6-6 to TRBJ1-1, with D possibly being TRBD1 (5 bases). Trimming removed 4 bases at V and 3 bases at J, with 9 bases between. CDR3 size: 13 residues. Germline V gene sequence: CDR1 MNHNY, CDR2 SVGAGI (reference sequence). CDR3 DNA: TGTGCCAGCAGTTCGGGACTCCACACTGAAGCTTTCTTT. Its translation: CASSSGLHTEAFF.

This clone counts as medium-sized. The CDR3 nucleotides read TGCGCCAGCAGCCAAGATCATGGGGCCCAGTACTTC. This codes for CASSQDHGAQYF. This chain uses TRBV4-1 with TRBJ2-5, with D uncertain. V shed 0 bases and J shed 9 bases, with 8 bases lying between them. The germline gives CDR1 MGHRA, CDR2 YSYEKL. This CDR3 has 12 residues.

The chain couples TRBV30 to TRBJ2-7; D may be TRBD2 (6 bases). Germline CDR1 reads GTSNPN; CDR2 reads SVGIG (reference sequence). The CDR3 runs to 13 residues. The V end was cut by 2 bases, the J end by 4 bases, with 12 bases between. The CDR3: CAWSRGRSYEQYF. The CDR3 DNA sequence: TGTGCCTGGAGTCGGGGGAGGTCTTACGAGCAGTACTTC.

This clone was seen more than once but under ten times. The gene calls are TRBV9 and TRBJ2-2, with no clear D. V was shortened by 4 bases and J by 2 bases, with 9 bases between the two germline ends. This CDR3 has 14 amino acids. Germline V lookup: CDR1 SGDLS, CDR2 YYNGEE. The CDR3, as DNA: TGTGCCAGCAGCTTCACACCTAACACCGGGGAGCTGTTTTTT. This sequence encodes CASSFTPNTGELFF. Combining the CDR3 with reference TRBV9 and TRBJ2-2 gives the whole variable domain DSGVTQTPKHLITATGQRVTLRCSPRSGDLSVYWYQQSLDQGLQFLIQYYNGEERAKGNILERFSAQQFPDLHSELNLSSLELGDSALYFCASSFTPNTGELFFGEGSRLTVL.

The sample holds a few counts of this clone. CDR3 residues: CAIHATYYEQYF. The CDR3 region has the DNA TGTGCGATACACGCGACTTACTACGAGCAGTACTTC. The chain recombines TRBV30 with TRBJ2-7; D not certain. Germline assignment: CDR1 GTSNPN and CDR2 SVGIG (reference sequence). This CDR3 has 12 amino acids.

The chain couples TRBV30 to TRBJ2-5; D not certain. Germline CDR1 reads GTSNPN; CDR2 reads SVGIG (reference sequence). Trimming took off 2 bases at V and 6 bases at J, with 4 bases between the two ends. This CDR3 is built from 10 residues. The CDR3: CAWSTKTQYF. CDR3 nucleotides: TGTGCCTGGAGTACGAAGACCCAGTACTTC. The entire variable domain, with the rest obtained from reference TRBV30 and TRBJ2-5, is as follows: SQTIHQWPATLVQPVGSPLSLECTVEGTSNPNLYWYRQAAGRGLQLLFYSVGIGQISSEVPQNLSASRPQDRQFILSSKKLLLSDSGFYLCAWSTKTQYFGPGTRLLVL.

This clone was counted only a few times. The genes are TRBV4-3 and TRBJ2-7; the D gene is possibly TRBD2 (7 bases). This CDR3 has 13 residues. Trimming shortened V by 2 bases and J by 6 bases, and 11 bases separated the two germline ends. Germline CDR1 reads LGHNA; CDR2 reads YSLEER. The CDR3 region has the DNA TGCGCCAGCAGCCAAATAGGGGGGGCCGAGCAGTACTTC. Translating gives CASSQIGGAEQYF.

This clone was observed once. The V call is TRBV30, the J call TRBJ1-3; a possible D gene is TRBD1 (6 bases). Germline assignment: CDR1 GTSNPN and CDR2 SVGIG (reference sequence). The CDR3 is made up of 16 amino acids. Trimming took off 3 bases at V and 0 bases at J, with 15 bases between the two ends. The CDR3 DNA follows: TGTGCCTGGAGGCCTCGGGACATGGGCTCTGGAAACACCATATATTTT. Protein: CAWRPRDMGSGNTIYF.

This clone was seen once. This chain connects TRBV30 to TRBJ2-5; 9 bases agree with TRBD2. V trimming: 2 bases; J trimming: 5 bases; junction bases outside the gene matches: 9. Germline V gives CDR1 GTSNPN, CDR2 SVGIG (reference sequence). The CDR3 has 15 residues. This CDR3 reads CAWSKGTSQLETQYF. The CDR3 DNA reads as TGTGCCTGGAGTAAGGGGACTAGCCAATTGGAGACCCAGTACTTC. The full variable domain, completed using reference TRBV30 and TRBJ2-5, is SQTIHQWPATLVQPVGSPLSLECTVEGTSNPNLYWYRQAAGRGLQLLFYSVGIGQISSEVPQNLSASRPQDRQFILSSKKLLLSDSGFYLCAWSKGTSQLETQYFGPGTRLLVL.

This clone was seen only a few times. The V call is TRBV6-5, the J call TRBJ1-5, with D unresolved. The CDR3 has 12 residues. Per germline, CDR1 MNHEY and CDR2 SVGAGI. Trimming removed 8 bases from V and 4 bases from J, with 9 bases in between. Here the CDR3 reads CASRGPNQPQHF. CDR3 nucleotides: TGTGCCAGCCGCGGCCCTAATCAGCCCCAGCATTTT.

This chain links TRBV30 with TRBJ2-7; D gene uncertain. This CDR3 has 12 residues. Germline V lookup: CDR1 GTSNPN, CDR2 SVGIG (reference sequence). Trimming removed 4 bases at V and 0 bases at J, with 7 bases between. This CDR3 is CAWTADSYEQYF. CDR3 bases: TGTGCCTGGACGGCGGACTCCTACGAGCAGTACTTC.

The chain employs TRBV30 and TRBJ2-3; the D is unclear. This CDR3 has 11 amino acids. The V gene's germline CDR1 is GTSNPN and CDR2 SVGIG (reference sequence). V lost 4 bases, J lost 5 bases, and 7 bases lay in between. The CDR3: CAWTLLDTQYF. The CDR3 nucleotides are TGTGCCTGGACTTTATTAGATACGCAGTATTTT.

The rearrangement links TRBV30 to TRBJ2-5; TRBD2 aligns across 8 bases. The J call may be incorrect, as the DNA end agrees better with TRBJ2-7. The germline V gene encodes CDR1 GTSNPN and CDR2 SVGIG (reference sequence). This CDR3 contains 13 residues. The CDR3 DNA is TGTGCCTGGAGTCGGGGGGGCTCCTACGAGCAGTACTTC. Amino acids: CAWSRGGSYEQYF.